This TCR beta chain appears in the sequencing data of a study of T cells expressing NK-cell markers. Study overall: It was sorted CD3+CD56+NKG2C+, CD3+CD56+NKG2C- and CD3+CD56-NKG2C+ T cells that supplied the TCR beta repertoires. HCMV serostatus: seven of eight sequenced donors positive, one negative. Study-wide points: What remained unclear was the HCMV specificity of expanded NKG2C+ T cell clones.

This CDR3 has 13 residues. After re-calling the 5' RACE reads, TCRdb lists one entry per CDR3 protein, DNA absent. The listing records fewer than 400,000 distinct CDR3 sequences. As to this clonotype: The antigen remains undetermined.

Sequenced input: blood T cells: a sorted CD56 or NKG2C T cell subset, CD4+ or CD8+ T cells, or bulk PBMC T cells (not recorded which). This receptor was identified in a woman in her forties or fifties in good health. The V call is TRBV21-1, the J call TRBJ2-1; TCRdb picks TRBD2, but there is no DNA to check that call. TRBV21-1 is noted as a pseudogene. The CDR3 loop reads CARRLGGSNEQFF.